What follows are 20 T cell receptor beta chains derived from one specimen sequenced in a study of blood T cell repertoires in COVID-19. Assay used: immunoSEQ multiplex PCR; TCRdb lists only in-frame clones, some missing. This sample has more than 30,000 clones, with 88% found just once. The sequenced material came from peripheral blood. These receptors originate from a man in his fifties or sixties with active COVID-19.

The rearrangement uses TRBV7-9 and TRBJ1-6, with TRBD1 as a possible D gene (6 bases). V was cut by 5 bases and J by 10 bases, with 18 bases left in between. The length of the CDR3 is 15 residues. Germline CDR1 reads SEHNR; CDR2 reads FQNEAQ (reference sequence). The CDR3 sequence: CASSPGAGVGSPLHF. Here the CDR3 DNA reads TGTGCCAGCAGCCCTGGCGCAGGGGTTGGCTCACCCCTCCACTTT.

The chain combines TRBV5-1 with TRBJ2-3, with unresolved D. Germline V gene lookup returns CDR1 SGHRS and CDR2 YFSETQ. Trimming pared 3 bases from V and 2 bases from J, leaving 7 bases between. The CDR3 runs 13 residues. The CDR3 spells CASSSSTTDTQYF. CDR3 coding DNA: TGCGCCAGCAGCTCCAGTACCACAGATACGCAGTATTTT.

This clone has just a few counts. J is TRBJ2-2 and V is TRBV21-1; the listed D gene, TRBD2, was not tested against the DNA. TRBV21-1 is flagged as a pseudogene. CDR3 length: 18 amino acids. The CDR3 DNA is TGTGCCAGCAGCTGTACTCTGGGGACTAGCGGTAACACCGGGGAGCTGTTTTTT. It codes for CASSCTLGTSGNTGELFF.

This chain connects TRBV14 to TRBJ2-3; 12 positions match TRBD2. Germline assignment: CDR1 SGHDN and CDR2 FVKESK. This CDR3 is 16 amino acids long. V shed 4 bases, J shed 6 bases, and the junction held 8 bases outside the gene matches. Here the CDR3 reads CASSRLAGGTVDTQYF. The CDR3 coding sequence is TGTGCCAGCAGCCGGCTAGCGGGAGGGACCGTGGATACGCAGTATTTT.

For this clone: Other DNA sequences within the sample encode an identical CDR3. In DNA, the CDR3 is TGTGCCAGCAGCTTAGAGCTGAACACTGAAGCTTTCTTT. Its protein is CASSLELNTEAFF. The chain carries TRBV7-2 and TRBJ1-1; D is ambiguous. CDR3 length equals 13 residues. In germline, CDR1 is SGHTA, CDR2 FQGNSA. V was trimmed by 1 base and J by 0 bases, leaving 3 bases between them.

This rearrangement joins TRBV5-1 to TRBJ2-7; TRBD1 aligns across 7 bases. The germline V gene encodes CDR1 SGHRS and CDR2 YFSETQ. After removal of 4 bases from V and 1 base from J, the junction contained 5 bases not matched to a gene. The CDR3 covers 14 residues. The CDR3 here is CASSGWDSSYEQYF. The DNA of the CDR3 is TGCGCCAGCAGCGGGTGGGACAGTTCCTACGAGCAGTACTTC.

This chain links TRBV6-6 with TRBJ2-1, with a tentative D call TRBD2 (6 bases). Looked up from germline, CDR1 is MNHNY and CDR2 is SVGAGI (reference sequence). Trimming took off 2 bases at V and 8 bases at J, with 10 bases between the two ends. The CDR3 sequence is 13 residues long. This CDR3 is CASSYGGSDEQFF. CDR3 DNA: TGTGCCAGCAGTTACGGAGGGTCAGATGAGCAGTTCTTC.

The J gene is TRBJ1-5, the V gene TRBV27; possibly TRBD1 for D (6 bases). Germline-derived CDR1 and CDR2 are MNHEY and SMNVEV (reference sequence). Deletions cut 1 base from V and 5 bases from J, with 12 bases between. The CDR3 contains 15 residues. The CDR3 spells CASSLWGGQDQPQHF. Here the CDR3 DNA reads TGTGCCAGCAGTTTATGGGGGGGGCAGGATCAGCCCCAGCATTTT.

The chain links TRBV18 to TRBJ2-7; 7 nucleotides match TRBD2. Germline V gene lookup returns CDR1 KGHSH and CDR2 LQKENI. The junction had 12 bases not matched to a gene; V was cut back by 1 base and J by 6 bases. The CDR3 is 16 residues long. The CDR3 reads CASSPRVRTGGTEQYF. Written as DNA, the CDR3 is TGTGCCAGCTCACCACGAGTGCGGACGGGGGGTACCGAGCAGTACTTC.

V gene TRBV4-2 combines with J gene TRBJ1-5; a weak D match, TRBD1 (5 bases). CDR1 and CDR2 from the germline V gene are LGHNA and YNFKEQ. V was shortened by 0 bases and J by 7 bases, with 7 bases between the two germline ends. This CDR3 contains 13 residues. The CDR3 region is CASSQERGQPQHF. The DNA for the CDR3 is TGTGCCAGCAGCCAAGAAAGGGGACAGCCCCAGCATTTT.

V is TRBV12-3 or TRBV12-4 and J is TRBJ1-5, with TRBD1 as a possible D gene (5 bases). The CDR3 sequence is 12 residues long. V lost 6 bases, J lost 9 bases, and 12 bases lay in between. CDR3: CASRAGLRPQHF. The DNA for the CDR3 is TGTGCCAGCAGGGCGGGGCTGAGGCCCCAGCATTTT.

This clone was observed a single time. The V and J genes are TRBV4-2 and TRBJ1-4; D call uncertain. The V gene's germline CDR1 is LGHNA and CDR2 YNFKEQ. The V end lost 2 bases, the J end lost 5 bases, and 15 bases lay between the germline ends. The length of the CDR3 is 16 residues. Here the CDR3 DNA reads TGTGCCAGCAGCCAACTTCTGTTGGGAGGAAATGAAAAACTGTTTTTT. Protein sequence: CASSQLLLGGNEKLFF.

This chain uses TRBV9 with TRBJ2-5, with 10 bases matching TRBD2. The length of the CDR3 is 16 residues. V trimming: 3 bases; J trimming: 2 bases; junction bases outside the gene matches: 7. Germline CDR1 is SGDLS and CDR2 is YYNGEE. In DNA, the CDR3 is TGTGCCAGCAGCGCCGACCCGGGACTAGCGCAAGAGACCCAGTACTTC. Its translation is CASSADPGLAQETQYF.

The genes are TRBV10-3 and TRBJ2-3; 9 positions agree with TRBD2. Germline trimming cut 2 bases from V and 0 bases from J; bases unmatched to any gene: 3. CDR3 length equals 16 residues. CDR1 and CDR2 (germline): ENHRY, SYGVKD. In DNA form, the CDR3 reads TGTGCCATCAGTGAGCTAGCGGGGACTAGCACAGATACGCAGTATTTT. This encodes CAISELAGTSTDTQYF.

J is TRBJ1-1 and V is TRBV18, with D unclear. The germline V gene encodes CDR1 KGHSH and CDR2 LQKENI. This CDR3 has 13 amino acids. V was trimmed by 2 bases and J by 2 bases, leaving 6 bases between them. The CDR3 nucleotides are TGTGCCAGCTCACCAGCAGGCAACACTGAAGCTTTCTTT. Its translation: CASSPAGNTEAFF.

The CDR3 DNA sequence: TGTGCCAGTAGTATAGTCCCTAGAGACGAGCAGTACTTC. Its protein product is CASSIVPRDEQYF. The chain carries TRBV19 and TRBJ2-7; D not resolved. CDR1 is LNHDA and CDR2 is SQIVND in the germline V gene (reference sequence). Trimming removed 1 base at V and 5 bases at J, with 9 bases between. This CDR3 has 13 residues.

DNA of the CDR3: TGTGCCAGTAGCCCTCGATGGGGTAGCGGGAGTAATGAGCAGTTCTTC. Translated, it gives CASSPRWGSGSNEQFF. This chain uses TRBV19 with TRBJ2-1; TRBD2 aligns across 9 bases. Germline V gene lookup returns CDR1 LNHDA and CDR2 SQIVND (reference sequence). The CDR3 is 16 residues long. V dropped 6 bases and J dropped 7; count of bases not matched to a gene: 13.

J is TRBJ2-3 and V is TRBV5-6; TRBD1 matches at 7 bases. Germline lookup yields CDR1 SGHDT and CDR2 YYEEEE. With V trimmed by 5 bases and J by 1 base, 7 bases remained unmatched. The CDR3 is made up of 15 amino acids. Here the CDR3 DNA reads TGTGCCAGCAGAAGGGGACAGAGAGGCACAGATACGCAGTATTTT. The encoded protein is CASRRGQRGTDTQYF.

The rearrangement links TRBV28 to TRBJ2-2; 13 bases fit TRBD2. The germline V gene encodes CDR1 MDHEN and CDR2 SYDVKM. V was pared by 5 bases and J by 7 bases, with 10 bases of the junction left unmatched. The CDR3 covers 17 residues. As DNA, the CDR3 is TGTGCCAGCAGTCCTAGACTAGCGGGAGGTTTTATCGGGGAGCTGTTTTTT. This translates into CASSPRLAGGFIGELFF.

The V and J genes are TRBV30 and TRBJ2-7, with TRBD1 matching over 10 bases. V shed 2 bases, J shed 0 bases, and the junction held 13 bases outside the gene matches. The CDR3 totals 18 residues. Germline lookup yields CDR1 GTSNPN and CDR2 SVGIG (reference sequence). The CDR3 spells CAWSHRDRGTSSSYEQYF. The DNA of the CDR3 is TGTGCCTGGAGTCATCGGGACAGGGGTACCTCTAGCTCCTACGAGCAGTACTTC. Variable domain in full (rest from reference TRBV30 and TRBJ2-7): SQTIHQWPATLVQPVGSPLSLECTVEGTSNPNLYWYRQAAGRGLQLLFYSVGIGQISSEVPQNLSASRPQDRQFILSSKKLLLSDSGFYLCAWSHRDRGTSSSYEQYFGPGTRLTVT.